The sequence of this T cell receptor beta chain was determined in a study of Graves' ophthalmopathy and Graves' hyperthyroidism. Overall study results and limits: Researchers report that a 13-signature model separated ophthalmopathy from stable hyperthyroidism, posting roughly 90% sensitivity and less than 82% specificity. Blood was where most expanded thyroid clonotypes above 0.001 frequency also turned up.

Trimming left V 4 bases short and J 5 bases short, with 9 bases between. The CDR3 is 14 residues long. This clonotype was recorded many times. The antigen remains unidentified. The TCR beta CDR3 regions underwent amplification from RNA transcripts. HTBI-primed RT-PCR formed the first round, and a multiplex PCR formed the second. TCRdb re-analysed the multiplex PCR reads in MiXCR, keeping a single row per CDR3 protein. The table has 300,000 to 350,000 distinct CDR3 sequences, around a sixth seen once. V is TRBV12-3 or TRBV12-4 and J is TRBJ1-6; D is undetermined. Material: peripheral blood. This TCR derives from an adult man with Graves' ophthalmopathy. The CDR3 protein is CASSWNQNNSPLHF. CDR3 DNA: TGTGCCAGCAGTTGGAACCAGAATAATTCACCCCTCCACTTT.